The next 8 T cell receptor beta chains were all read from a single sample in a study of shared clonotypes between healthy human individuals. Sequencing used immunoSEQ multiplex PCR; TCRdb keeps in-frame clones, though not all of them. The sample includes about 2 million clones, approximately 94% of them seen just once. Naive CD8 cells lacked CD45RO, underwent positive selection for CCR7 and left out terminally differentiated effector memory CD45RA+ cells. Sequenced: naive CD8+ T cells sorted from blood. These receptors were obtained from a man younger than 35 in good health.

V usage is TRBV2 and J usage is TRBJ1-3; no firm D call. Per the germline V gene, CDR1 is SNHLY and CDR2 is FYNNEI. The CDR3 is made up of 15 amino acids. V lost 7 bases, J lost 1 base, and 14 bases lay in between. As DNA, the CDR3 is TGTGCCAGCAACCCCCGACCCTATTCTGGAAACACCATATATTTT. It translates to CASNPRPYSGNTIYF.

The CDR3 bases are TGTGCCAGTAGTCCGACTAGCGGGGGGCTCATTAGCTCCTACAATGAGCAGTTCTTC. As protein: CASSPTSGGLISSYNEQFF. The chain is built from TRBV19 and TRBJ2-1; 13 bases map to TRBD2. The V and J ends lost 5 bases and 0 bases, in that order; junction bases with no gene match: 10. This CDR3 is built from 19 residues. CDR1 is LNHDA, CDR2 SQIVND, per germline (reference sequence).

DNA for the CDR3: TGCAGCGTAGCCGGGACTAGCGTCGCTGAGCAGTTCTTC. Translation: CSVAGTSVAEQFF. This chain joins TRBV29-1 and TRBJ2-1, with 10 bases identical to TRBD2. With 6 bases clipped from V and 9 bases from J, the junction kept 8 bases outside the gene matches. Germline V lookup: CDR1 SQVTM, CDR2 ANQGSEA. The CDR3 is made up of 13 amino acids.

The chain uses TRBV6-1 and TRBJ1-5; D is uncertain. V was cut by 3 bases and J by 0 bases, with 9 bases left in between. The CDR3 is 15 amino acids. In germline, CDR1 is MNHNS, CDR2 SASEGT. CDR3 region: CASSEWNYSNQPQHF. The CDR3 DNA is TGTGCCAGCAGTGAGTGGAATTATAGCAATCAGCCCCAGCATTTT.

This rearrangement joins TRBV4-1 to TRBJ2-3; D call uncertain. Trimming pared 4 bases from V and 2 bases from J, leaving 16 bases between. CDR3 length equals 16 residues. CDR1 is MGHRA and CDR2 is YSYEKL in the germline V gene. In DNA form, the CDR3 reads TGCGCCAGCAGCCCCCTAGGTTTGGGGTTCACAGATACGCAGTATTTT. The encoded protein is CASSPLGLGFTDTQYF.

The V call is TRBV7-9, the J call TRBJ2-7, with D possibly called TRBD1 or TRBD2 (6 bases each). V was trimmed by 8 bases and J by 5 bases, leaving 16 bases between them. CDR1 and CDR2 from the germline V gene are SEHNR and FQNEAQ (reference sequence). This CDR3 is built from 13 residues. This chain's CDR3 is CASATGAVDEQYF. The CDR3 DNA follows: TGTGCCAGCGCCACGGGGGCAGTCGACGAGCAGTACTTC.

The CDR3 DNA is TGTGCCAGAAGCCCAAGACAGTTAGGCTCCTATAATTCACCCCTCCACTTT. Its translation: CARSPRQLGSYNSPLHF. The rearrangement joins TRBV5-3 to TRBJ1-6; D may be TRBD1 (5 bases). TRBV5-3 is placed among ORFs of uncertain function. The CDR3 is 17 residues long. V lost 4 bases and J 0 bases, leaving 14 bases between the germline ends.

The chain has TRBV2 and TRBJ2-3; D uncertain. CDR3 length: 12 amino acids. Germline lookup yields CDR1 SNHLY and CDR2 FYNNEI. The V end lost 6 bases, the J end lost 2 bases, and 6 bases lay between the germline ends. CDR3: CASSGITDTQYF. CDR3 in DNA: TGTGCCAGCAGCGGAATCACAGATACGCAGTATTTT. The variable domain in full, with the rest retrieved from reference TRBV2 and TRBJ2-3, is EPEVTQTPSHQVTQMGQEVILRCVPISNHLYFYWYRQILGQKVEFLVSFYNNEISEKSEIFDDQFSVERPDGSNFTLKIRSTKLEDSAMYFCASSGITDTQYFGPGTRLTVL.